These 30 T cell receptor beta chains were all obtained from the same sample, sequenced in a study of blood T cell repertoires in COVID-19. This table comes from immunoSEQ multiplex PCR, and its TCRdb copy is limited to in-frame clones, with some not included. The table shows approximately 160,000 clones, with around 83% occurring only once. The sequenced sample was PBMCs or T cells enriched from blood (not recorded which). All receptors come from a woman in her 50s in a cohort exposed to, infected with or recovered from COVID-19 (not recorded which).

This chain joins TRBV5-5 and TRBJ2-2; D gene unclear. Germline CDR1 SGHKS, CDR2 YYEKEE (reference sequence). The ends were cut back, 0 bases at V and 0 bases at J, with 6 bases in the middle. The CDR3 has 15 amino acids. CDR3 DNA: TGTGCCAGCAGCTTGGCACGGTCGAACACCGGGGAGCTGTTTTTT. This encodes CASSLARSNTGELFF.

This chain joins TRBV12-3 or TRBV12-4 and TRBJ2-7; D might be TRBD1 (6 bases). Trimming removed 4 bases at V and 3 bases at J, with 10 bases between. This CDR3 region has 13 residues. The CDR3 DNA is TGTGCCAGCAGTTCTCCAGGGGTCTACGAGCAGTACTTC. As protein: CASSSPGVYEQYF.

On this clone itself: Within the sample, other DNA sequences also encode this same CDR3. This rearrangement joins TRBV9 to TRBJ1-3; no definite D call. V lost 1 base to trimming and J lost 1 base, with 6 bases between them. Germline CDR1 and CDR2: SGDLS and YYNGEE. The CDR3 sequence is 14 residues long. The CDR3: CASSVRGSGNTIYF. DNA of the CDR3: TGTGCCAGCAGCGTACGGGGATCTGGAAACACCATATATTTT.

The chain combines TRBV29-1 with TRBJ2-1; D possibly corresponds to TRBD2 (5 bases). Germline V CDR1 and CDR2: SQVTM, ANQGSEA. The CDR3 length is 12 residues. V lost 4 bases, J lost 8 bases, and 12 bases lay in between. The CDR3 bases are TGCAGCGTTGGGTCCGGGGTAGATGAGCAGTTCTTC. This encodes CSVGSGVDEQFF.

The chain carries TRBV19 and TRBJ1-1; 9 nucleotides match TRBD1. The CDR3 runs 17 residues. The ends lost 5 bases at V and 4 bases at J; junction bases unmatched: 14. The germline V gene encodes CDR1 LNHDA and CDR2 SQIVND (reference sequence). The CDR3 DNA is TGTGCCAGTAGTCCCGCGGACAGGGGTCCCTGGAGCACTGAAGCTTTCTTT. Its translation is CASSPADRGPWSTEAFF.

The rearrangement links TRBV7-9 to TRBJ2-4; 9 bases align to TRBD1. Per germline, CDR1 SEHNR and CDR2 FQNEAQ (reference sequence). The CDR3 runs 15 residues. The ends lost 4 bases at V and 6 bases at J; junction bases unmatched: 7. The CDR3, as DNA: TGTGCCAGCAGCTCCCGGACAGGGGAGAGAAACATTCAGTACTTC. Its protein is CASSSRTGERNIQYF.

The chain couples TRBV7-2 to TRBJ2-5, with 11 bases matching TRBD2. Germline CDR1 is SGHTA and CDR2 is FQGNSA. The CDR3 length is 19 residues. J lost 5 bases, V lost 5 bases, and 19 bases had no gene match. CDR3 protein: CASSPLYSGGAVGGETQYF. The CDR3 region has the DNA TGTGCCAGCAGCCCACTATATAGCGGGGGGGCCGTGGGAGGTGAGACCCAGTACTTC.

This chain joins TRBV14 and TRBJ2-1, with a weak D call TRBD1 (6 bases). Germline loops: CDR1 SGHDN, CDR2 FVKESK. The V gene lost 0 bases and the J gene lost 2 bases, with 14 bases spanning the gap. The CDR3 has 17 amino acids. CDR3 region: CASSQDGVGAAYNEQFF. As DNA, the CDR3 is TGTGCCAGCAGCCAAGACGGGGTGGGGGCCGCCTACAATGAGCAGTTCTTC.

The chain uses TRBV5-6 and TRBJ1-2; TRBD1 matches at 10 bases. CDR1 SGHDT and CDR2 YYEEEE come from the germline V gene. With 4 bases clipped from V and 8 bases from J, the junction kept 11 bases outside the gene matches. The CDR3 contains 15 residues. CDR3 amino acids: CASSRGQGNVGGYTF. Written as DNA, the CDR3 is TGTGCCAGCAGCCGGGGACAGGGGAATGTCGGCGGCTACACCTTC.

The genes are TRBV21-1 and TRBJ1-1; TRBD1, the table's D call, was not compared with the DNA. TRBV21-1 is reported as a pseudogene. This CDR3 contains 14 residues. CDR3 amino acids: CASSTQGRDTEAFF. The CDR3 DNA follows: TGTGCCAGCAGCACCCAGGGAAGGGACACTGAAGCTTTCTTT.

The V gene is TRBV27, the J gene TRBJ2-1; 16 bases line up with TRBD2. The CDR3 runs 15 residues. V shed 7 bases, J shed 7 bases, and the junction held 4 bases outside the gene matches. Germline CDR1 MNHEY, CDR2 SMNVEV (reference sequence). CDR3 region: CASTGTSGRVNEQFF. The CDR3 bases are TGTGCCAGCACCGGGACTAGCGGGAGGGTGAATGAGCAGTTCTTC.

This sequence joins TRBV5-1 and TRBJ2-1; 12 positions match TRBD2. Germline V gene data show CDR1 as SGHRS and CDR2 as YFSETQ. V gave up 5 bases and J gave up 10 bases; unmatched junction bases: 13. The CDR3 contains 16 residues. The DNA of the CDR3 is TGCGCCAGCAGGCAACTAGCGGGGGGTCTAAGGAACGAGCAGTTCTTC. It yields the protein CASRQLAGGLRNEQFF.

The chain links TRBV5-5 to TRBJ2-5; unclear D gene. Germline CDR1 is SGHKS and CDR2 is YYEKEE (reference sequence). This CDR3 is built from 12 residues. The V end lost 5 bases, the J end lost 0 bases, and 5 bases lay between the germline ends. CDR3 protein: CASRRNQETQYF. The CDR3 nucleotides are TGTGCCAGCAGGCGGAACCAAGAGACCCAGTACTTC.

This clone was recorded once. The genes are TRBV6-2 or TRBV6-3 and TRBJ1-6, with D possibly being TRBD1 (5 bases). There are 16 residues in the CDR3. Trimming took 2 bases from V and 5 from J, leaving 13 bases between them. Germline V gene data show CDR1 as MNHEY and CDR2 as SVGEGT. The CDR3 sequence: CASSYVGVRDNSPLHF. The CDR3 DNA sequence: TGTGCCAGCAGTTACGTAGGGGTTCGCGATAATTCACCCCTCCACTTT.

The chain links TRBV19 to TRBJ1-5, with TRBD1 matching over 10 bases. CDR1 is LNHDA and CDR2 is SQIVND in the germline V gene (reference sequence). The V segment lost 5 bases and the J segment 2 bases; nucleotides outside the gene matches: 6. This CDR3 region has 16 residues. The CDR3 protein is CASSPRTGGRNQPQHF. CDR3 coding DNA: TGTGCCAGTAGTCCCAGGACAGGGGGTCGCAATCAGCCCCAGCATTTT.

The CDR3 protein is CASSQDRALGAFF. CDR3 DNA sequence: TGTGCCAGCAGCCAAGACAGGGCACTAGGGGCTTTCTTT. The chain uses TRBV28 and TRBJ1-1; TRBD1 matches at 7 bases. Germline values: CDR1 MDHEN, CDR2 SYDVKM. This CDR3 has 13 amino acids. With V trimmed by 6 bases and J by 11 bases, 12 bases remained unmatched.

This clone was observed a few times. The chain joins TRBV9 to TRBJ2-3; 11 nucleotides line up with TRBD2. From germline, CDR1 is SGDLS and CDR2 YYNGEE. CDR3 length: 16 amino acids. V shed 4 bases, J shed 6 bases, and the junction held 10 bases outside the gene matches. The CDR3 region is CASSPRLAGFRDTQYF. DNA for the CDR3: TGTGCCAGCAGCCCCCGACTAGCGGGGTTCCGCGATACGCAGTATTTT.

The chain joins TRBV3-1 (or the pseudogene TRBV3-2) to TRBJ2-7; perhaps TRBD2 as D (5 bases). V was clipped by 1 base and J by 0 bases, with 13 bases between them. The CDR3 has 16 amino acids. Germline V lookup: CDR1 LGHDT, CDR2 YNNKEL (reference sequence). The CDR3 loop reads CASSQVSGRASYEQYF. As DNA, the CDR3 is TGTGCCAGCAGCCAAGTTAGTGGGCGGGCCTCCTACGAGCAGTACTTC.

The CDR3 nucleotides read TGCGCCAGCAGCACAGGACTAGCGGGGGAAATTTTCACAGATACGCAGTATTTT. Encoded protein: CASSTGLAGEIFTDTQYF. This chain joins TRBV5-1 and TRBJ2-3; 13 bases line up with TRBD2. The CDR3 length is 18 residues. Germline CDR1 is SGHRS and CDR2 is YFSETQ. The V segment lost 4 bases and the J segment 2 bases; nucleotides outside the gene matches: 10.

This chain connects TRBV6-1 to TRBJ2-5; D gene unclear. The V gene lost 0 bases and the J gene lost 4 bases, with 9 bases spanning the gap. The germline CDR1 and CDR2 sequences are MNHNS and SASEGT. This CDR3 comprises 14 residues. The CDR3 DNA follows: TGTGCCAGCAGTGAAGCTACAAACCGAGAGACCCAGTACTTC. This gives the protein CASSEATNRETQYF.

The genes are TRBV2 and TRBJ1-5, with 7 bases fitting TRBD1. The CDR3 sequence is 13 residues long. V lost 5 bases and J lost 4; bases outside the gene matches: 2. From germline, CDR1 is SNHLY and CDR2 FYNNEI. The CDR3 region is CASSRDRNQPQHF. The CDR3 DNA reads TGTGCCAGCAGTCGGGACAGAAATCAGCCCCAGCATTTT.

The V gene is TRBV29-1, the J gene TRBJ2-3, with D tentatively TRBD2 (6 bases). CDR3 length: 15 residues. Germline V CDR1 and CDR2: SQVTM, ANQGSEA. V was cut by 3 bases and J by 2 bases, with 15 bases left in between. CDR3 protein: CSVDLVAVHTDTQYF. In nucleotides, the CDR3 is TGCAGCGTTGATTTGGTAGCGGTACACACAGATACGCAGTATTTT.

V and J are TRBV18 and TRBJ2-7; TRBD2 matches at 9 bases. The CDR3 length is 17 residues. V shed 2 bases and J 0 bases; nucleotides not matched to a gene: 8. The germline V gene has CDR1 KGHSH and CDR2 LQKENI. CDR3: CASSPGLAGPSSYEQYF. The CDR3 bases are TGTGCCAGCTCACCAGGGCTAGCGGGACCGAGCTCCTACGAGCAGTACTTC.

This clone was seen once. V and J are TRBV5-1 and TRBJ2-1; D gene uncertain. The CDR3 loop spans 16 amino acids. In germline, CDR1 is SGHRS, CDR2 YFSETQ. Trimming removed 4 bases from V and 0 bases from J, with 14 bases in between. The CDR3 loop reads CASSLQVPSSYNEQFF. The CDR3 coding sequence is TGCGCCAGCAGCCTCCAAGTACCTAGCTCCTACAATGAGCAGTTCTTC.

The chain has TRBV7-9 and TRBJ1-1; a possible D gene is TRBD1 (5 bases). Per the germline V gene, CDR1 is SEHNR and CDR2 is FQNEAQ (reference sequence). The ends were cut back, 5 bases at V and 0 bases at J, with 13 bases in the middle. The CDR3 has 15 amino acids. CDR3 DNA sequence: TGTGCCAGCAGCCCACCGGGGGGATTGAACACTGAAGCTTTCTTT. It encodes CASSPPGGLNTEAFF.

The rearrangement joins TRBV27 to TRBJ2-7; D call uncertain. Germline V gene lookup returns CDR1 MNHEY and CDR2 SMNVEV (reference sequence). There are 15 residues in the CDR3. V lost 3 bases to trimming and J lost 2 bases, with 14 bases between them. The DNA for the CDR3 is TGTGCCAGCAGTTTTCAAGCCATTAATGCCTACGAGCAGTACTTC. As protein: CASSFQAINAYEQYF.

This clone was picked up a small number of times. The V call is TRBV7-2, the J call TRBJ2-7; 7 bases line up with TRBD2. The CDR3 loop spans 15 amino acids. The ends lost 1 base at V and 6 bases at J; junction bases unmatched: 9. The germline V gene encodes CDR1 SGHTA and CDR2 FQGNSA. The CDR3 sequence: CASSLDPGLTREQYF. For the CDR3, the DNA is TGTGCCAGCAGCTTAGATCCGGGACTAACCCGCGAGCAGTACTTC.

The chain has TRBV3-1 (or the pseudogene TRBV3-2) and TRBJ1-2; 10 bases line up with TRBD1. With 1 base clipped from V and 4 bases from J, the junction kept 3 bases outside the gene matches. Germline CDR1 is LGHDT and CDR2 is YNNKEL (reference sequence). There are 15 residues in the CDR3. CDR3 in amino acids: CASSQGQGAGYGYTF. In nucleotides, the CDR3 is TGTGCCAGCAGCCAAGGACAGGGGGCTGGCTATGGCTACACCTTC.

CDR3 residues: CASSIASGAKGEQFF. The DNA for the CDR3 is TGTGCCAGTAGTATCGCCAGCGGAGCAAAAGGTGAGCAGTTCTTC. The rearrangement links TRBV19 to TRBJ2-1; a weak D match, TRBD2 (5 bases). CDR1 LNHDA and CDR2 SQIVND come from the germline V gene (reference sequence). There are 15 residues in the CDR3. V lost 3 bases to trimming and J lost 9 bases, with 18 bases between them. Based on the CDR3 plus reference TRBV19 and TRBJ2-1, the full variable domain is DGGITQSPKYLFRKEGQNVTLSCEQNLNHDAMYWYRQDPGQGLRLIYYSQIVNDFQKGDIAEGYSVSREKKESFPLTVTSAQKNPTAFYLCASSIASGAKGEQFFGPGTRLTVL.

This clone was detected only once. V is TRBV7-2 and J is TRBJ2-4, with D unclear. This CDR3 has 18 amino acids. The V gene's germline CDR1 is SGHTA and CDR2 FQGNSA. V was shortened by 3 bases and J by 0 bases, with 18 bases between the two germline ends. CDR3 sequence: CASSFFRYPILAKNIQYF. The CDR3 nucleotides read TGTGCCAGCAGCTTTTTCCGCTATCCAATACTAGCCAAAAACATTCAGTACTTC.